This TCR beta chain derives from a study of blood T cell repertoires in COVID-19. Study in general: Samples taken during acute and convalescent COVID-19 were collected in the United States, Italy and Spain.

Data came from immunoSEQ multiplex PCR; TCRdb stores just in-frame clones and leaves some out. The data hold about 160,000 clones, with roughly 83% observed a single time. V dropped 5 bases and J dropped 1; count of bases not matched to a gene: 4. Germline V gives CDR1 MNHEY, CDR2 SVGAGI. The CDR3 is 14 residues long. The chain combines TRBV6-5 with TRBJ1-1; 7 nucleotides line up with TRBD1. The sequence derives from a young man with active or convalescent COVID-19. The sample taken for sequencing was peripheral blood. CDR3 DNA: TGTGCCAGCAGTCCCCGGGACAGGAACACTGAAGCTTTCTTT. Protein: CASSPRDRNTEAFF.